This T cell receptor (beta chain) stems from a study of regulatory T cells in long-lasting Graves disease. This clonotype occurred many times. Investigators prepared the TCR beta libraries by applying iRepertoire HTBI primers and Arm-PCR of CDR3 regions. TCRdb re-called the multiplex PCR reads with MiXCR, one entry per CDR3 protein. The table has roughly 520,000 distinct CDR3 sequences, about 12% seen once. Trimming removed 3 bases at V and 2 bases at J, with 12 bases between. CDR1 is KGHDR and CDR2 is SFDVKD in the germline V gene. There are 16 residues in the CDR3. Time point in this sample: newly diagnosed GD, antithyroid drugs for less than 3 months. PBMC-extracted RNA yielded the TCR library. This same sample was also taken into another study, of T cells in Graves' hyperthyroidism and ophthalmopathy. From that paper: In blood, most of the thyroid clonotypes expanded above 0.001 were also present.

This rearrangement joins TRBV24-1 to TRBJ2-2; D might be TRBD2 (6 bases). The source material was peripheral blood mononuclear cells (PBMCs), sampled at new diagnosis, from a patient treated with antithyroid drugs. This sequence was found in a woman aged 25 to 39 with Graves disease. CDR3 in DNA: TGTGCCACCAGTGATCCGGGACTCTTCAACACCGGGGAGCTGTTTTTT. It encodes CATSDPGLFNTGELFF.